Listed here are 2 T cell receptor beta chains from one sample, sequenced in a study of cytomegalovirus exposure and HLA in healthy donors. This PCR relied on a set of 60 Vbeta primers and 13 Jbeta primers. The table came from immunoSEQ multiplex PCR; TCRdb's copy has only in-frame clones and leaves some out. The sample comprises 100,000 to 150,000 clones, about 73% of which are singletons, and roughly 8.2% rests with the top ten. Sequencing was performed on PBMCs. Source of these receptors: a woman in her thirties or forties in good health and CMV-seropositive.

The V gene is TRBV5-4, the J gene TRBJ2-3; 12 bases are a match to TRBD2. After removal of 4 bases from V and 0 bases from J, the junction contained 3 bases not matched to a gene. The germline gives CDR1 SGHNT, CDR2 YYREEE (reference sequence). The CDR3 length is 16 residues. CDR3 coding DNA: TGTGCCAGCAGCGACGGACTAGCGGGGAGCACAGATACGCAGTATTTT. Its protein product is CASSDGLAGSTDTQYF.

J is TRBJ2-1 and V is TRBV27; possibly TRBD2 for D (5 bases). This CDR3 is 13 amino acids long. Germline CDR1 and CDR2: MNHEY and SMNVEV (reference sequence). Trimming shortened V by 3 bases and J by 9 bases, and 12 bases separated the two germline ends. CDR3 nucleotide sequence: TGTGCCAGCAGTTTGGTAGCGATTAGTGAGCAGTTCTTC. Translated: CASSLVAISEQFF.